This entry is about one T cell receptor (beta chain). Its antigen is currently unknown. This record belongs to a study of immune evolution from preneoplasia to lung adenocarcinoma. Study-wide results and limits: Later-stage lesions appeared to have more T cells, more diversity, less clonality. Top clone frequencies peaked in normal lung, apparently declining through invasive adenocarcinoma. Highest clonality occurred in KRAS-mutant, not EGFR-mutant or double wild-type, nodules.

The CDR3 sequence is 15 residues long. V lost 5 bases to trimming and J lost 1 base, with 12 bases between them. CDR1 is MDHEN, CDR2 SYDVKM, per germline. Sequencing was performed with immunoSEQ multiplex PCR; in TCRdb, only in-frame clones are kept and a portion is missing. Found here are several thousand clones, more than 75% of them singletons; the top ten hold approximately 9.2%. Histologic diagnosis was independently verified by two lung pathologists. The TCR originated in a donor at least 70 years old with lung adenocarcinoma. The V call is TRBV28, the J call TRBJ2-1, with TRBD1 as a possible D gene (7 bases). Sequenced: FFPE minimally invasive lung adenocarcinoma tissue. The CDR3 bases are TGTGCCAGCAGTAAACCAGGGGGGTCCTACAATGAGCAGTTCTTC. Its translation: CASSKPGGSYNEQFF.